This T cell receptor beta chain was captured in a study of T-cell reconstitution after alpha-beta-depleted transplantation in children. Whole-study results and caveats: The origin of high day-60 TCRbeta diversity in some patients lay in surviving recipient T cells and thymic progenitors. The origin of alpha-beta T cells about two months after transplant was reportedly several hundred expanded graft clones. Among T cells one year after transplant, newly produced cells accounted for most counts and diversity.

TCRbeta library construction was performed incorporating unique molecular identifiers. Each CDR3 protein is one row after TCRdb ran MiXCR on the PCR reads. The repertoire holds 200,000 or so distinct CDR3 sequences, with approximately 6.8% as singletons. V was pared by 4 bases and J by 2 bases, with 16 bases between. The CDR3 is 15 residues long. Germline CDR1 reads SGHRS; CDR2 reads YFSETQ. This clonotype was seen many times. What it recognizes is unknown. The gene calls are TRBV5-1 and TRBJ2-7; D call uncertain. The sample consisted of PBMCs, taken before TCRalphabeta/CD19-depleted stem cell transplant. The origin of this receptor is a girl less than two years old with combined immunodeficiency, due to receive a stem cell transplant. CDR3: CASSSSYDGTYEQYF. The CDR3 DNA sequence: TGCGCCAGCAGCAGCTCATACGATGGGACCTACGAGCAGTACTTC.